This is a list of T cell receptor beta chains from one sample in a study of cytomegalovirus exposure and HLA in healthy donors. Assay used: immunoSEQ multiplex PCR; TCRdb lists only in-frame clones, some missing. The data hold fewer than 150,000 clones, with around 80% observed a single time. Sequenced: PBMCs. The receptors shown here come from a man aged 25-45 years in good health and CMV-seronegative. Each CDR3 is given with its conserved first and last residue.

V	J	CDR3
TRBV9	TRBJ2-3	CASSVTFVGERSDTQYF
TRBV6-5	TRBJ2-5	CASSPGVFRETQYF
TRBV10-1	TRBJ2-2	CASSEIGLAGSGGELFF
TRBV6-5	TRBJ1-1	CASSSTRIYTEAFF
TRBV19	TRBJ2-1	CATKSRLGEGVNEQFF
TRBV12-5	TRBJ1-1	CASGLGAGEAFF
TRBV29-1	TRBJ2-1	CSARGQGDNEQFF
TRBV28	TRBJ1-5	CASRTGQRNQPQHF
TRBV6-5	TRBJ1-1	CASNRGRMNTEAFF
TRBV19	TRBJ1-1	CASSLEQATNTEAFF
TRBV5-4	TRBJ1-2	CASSAASGEDYGYTF
TRBV6-5	TRBJ1-2	CASSYSQGFYGYTF
TRBV4-1	TRBJ1-4	CASSHPPGELFF
TRBV5-1	TRBJ2-3	CASSQDRGPDTQYF
TRBV7-2	TRBJ2-2	CASSLGKPGRVGELFF
TRBV4-2	TRBJ1-3	CASSQGTGEGGNTIYF
TRBV25-1	TRBJ1-6	CASSGQHNSPLNF